These T cell receptor beta chains were read from a single sample in a study of cytomegalovirus exposure and HLA in healthy donors. TCRdb keeps only in-frame clones here, not all; method: immunoSEQ multiplex PCR. The sample lists about 63,000 clones, around 87% occurring once. Sequencing was done on a sample of PBMCs. The origin of the receptors is a woman under 40 in good health and CMV-seropositive. The CDR3 runs from the conserved cysteine through the conserved F or W. The D gene is left open where the match is weak. A row's size may be missing; if present it is once, few, many or a size class.

D gene | J gene | clone size | V gene | CDR3 length | CDR3 DNA | CDR3 protein
TRBD1 | TRBJ2-1 | - | TRBV7-2 | 11 | TGTGCCAGCAGCCTGGGACAGGGGGCGTTCTTC | CASSLGQGAFF
- | TRBJ2-7 | - | TRBV19 | 13 | TGTGCCAGTCGGCGGACAAGCTCCTACGAGCAGTACTTC | CASRRTSSYEQYF
- | TRBJ2-3 | - | TRBV18 | 14 | TGTGCCAGCTCACCGACTTGGGGCCCAGATACGCAGTATTTT | CASSPTWGPDTQYF
- | TRBJ1-4 | - | TRBV5-1 | 15 | TGCGCCAGCAGCTTGGGAAGCGCGACGGGTGAAAAACTGTTTTTT | CASSLGSATGEKLFF
- | TRBJ1-2 | - | TRBV30 | 14 | TGTGCCTGGAGTGGGCGCGGCCGGGGCTATGGCTACACCTTC | CAWSGRGRGYGYTF
- | TRBJ1-2 | - | TRBV10-3 | 13 | TGTGCCATCAGTGAGGGCGGGGGTCGGGGCTACACCTTC | CAISEGGGRGYTF
- | TRBJ2-7 | few | TRBV6-1 | 14 | TGTGCCAGCAGTGAAGCGGGAGGCCCATACGAGCAGTACTTC | CASSEAGGPYEQYF
- | TRBJ2-2 | - | TRBV7-2 | 15 | TGTGCCAGCAGCCCCCGGGCAGGGGACACCGGGGAGCTGTTTTTT | CASSPRAGDTGELFF
TRBD2 | TRBJ2-1 | once | TRBV19 | 15 | TGTGCCAGTACCAGGACTAGCGGCTCCTACAATGAGCAGTTCTTC | CASTRTSGSYNEQFF
- | TRBJ1-1 | - | TRBV2 | 11 | TGTGCCAGCAGTCCTTACACTGAAGCTTTCTTT | CASSPYTEAFF
- | TRBJ1-2 | once | TRBV11-2 | 13 | TGTGCCAGCAGCTGGGGACTCGGACGTGGCTACACCTTC | CASSWGLGRGYTF
TRBD2 | TRBJ2-3 | - | TRBV7-6 | 16 | TGTGCCAGCAGCTCCCTAGCGGGAGGGCCGACAGATACGCAGTATTTT | CASSSLAGGPTDTQYF
TRBD2 | TRBJ2-5 | - | TRBV11-2 | 15 | TGTGCCAGCAGCGAGCGCGCCAGCGGGGAAGAGACCCAGTACTTC | CASSERASGEETQYF
- | TRBJ2-1 | - | TRBV6-4 | 14 | TGTGCCAGCAGTCCCCGGGGCTCCTACAATGAGCAGTTCTTC | CASSPRGSYNEQFF
TRBD2 | TRBJ2-2 | - | TRBV5-4 | 15 | TGTGCCAGCAGCAAGGGACTAGCGAGCACCGGGGAGCTGTTTTTT | CASSKGLASTGELFF
TRBD2 | TRBJ2-1 | - | TRBV5-1 | 16 | TGCGCCAGCAGCGAACTAGCGCAGAGCTCCTACAATGAGCAGTTCTTC | CASSELAQSSYNEQFF
- | TRBJ2-5 | - | TRBV11-2 | 13 | TGTGCCAGCAGCTTAGGGACACAAGAGACCCAGTACTTC | CASSLGTQETQYF
- | TRBJ1-2 | - | TRBV4-1 | 16 | TGCGCCAGCAGCCAAGAAGGATCGGCATACGGGTTCGGCTACACCTTC | CASSQEGSAYGFGYTF
- | TRBJ1-4 | few | TRBV7-9 | 13 | TGTGCCAGCAGCTTGGATTGGACAGAATTGCTGTTTTTT | CASSLDWTELLFF
TRBD1 | TRBJ1-2 | few | TRBV6-6 | 14 | TGTGCCAGCAGCGGGACAGGGGGAGGTTATGGCTACACCTTC | CASSGTGGGYGYTF
TRBD1 | TRBJ1-3 | - | TRBV30 | 14 | TGTGCCTGGACGACAGGGTTAACTGGAAACACCATATATTTT | CAWTTGLTGNTIYF
- | TRBJ1-1 | - | TRBV6-5 | 14 | TGTGCCAGCAAAAGCCCACGCATGAACACTGAAGCTTTCTTT | CASKSPRMNTEAFF
- | TRBJ1-1 | - | TRBV7-2 | 13 | TGTGCCAGCAGCCTGACTATGAACACTGAAGCTTTCTTT | CASSLTMNTEAFF
- | TRBJ2-7 | - | TRBV10-3 | 13 | TGCGCCATCAGGGAAACAGTAGTCTATGGGCAGTACTTC | CAIRETVVYGQYF
TRBD1 | TRBJ2-2 | - | TRBV23-1 | 15 | TGCGCCAGCAGTCAGGACAGGGGGTTGACCGGGGAGCTGTTTTTT | CASSQDRGLTGELFF
- | TRBJ1-1 | - | TRBV6-4 | 13 | TGTGCCAGCAGTCTCACGGGGAACACTGAAGCTTTCTTT | CASSLTGNTEAFF
TRBD2 | TRBJ2-1 | - | TRBV7-9 | 16 | TGTGCCAGCAGCTTGGGCGGACTAGCGGGATACAATGAGCAGTTCTTC | CASSLGGLAGYNEQFF
TRBD1 | TRBJ2-7 | - | TRBV6-1 | 15 | TGTGCCAGCGCAAGTAGGGACAGCAGCTCCTACGAGCAGTACTTC | CASASRDSSSYEQYF
TRBD2 | TRBJ2-5 | - | TRBV19 | 15 | TGTGCCAGTAGTATAGGCCTAGCGGGAGTTGAGACCCAGTACTTC | CASSIGLAGVETQYF
TRBD2 | TRBJ2-1 | - | TRBV5-6 | 15 | TGTGCCAGCATCCCCAGCGGGAGGACCTACAATGAGCAGTTCTTC | CASIPSGRTYNEQFF
- | TRBJ2-1 | - | TRBV5-6 | 15 | TGTGCCAGCAGCTTTACGCGGGACTTCTACAATGAGCAGTTCTTC | CASSFTRDFYNEQFF
- | TRBJ2-1 | - | TRBV18 | 15 | TGTGCCAGCTCACCACCGGGAGTTGGGAACAATGAGCAGTTCTTC | CASSPPGVGNNEQFF
- | TRBJ2-5 | once | TRBV18 | 11 | TGTGCCAGCCCCAGGGAAGAGACCCAGTACTTC | CASPREETQYF
TRBD2 | TRBJ2-7 | - | TRBV7-3 | 17 | TGTGCCAGCAGCATAACCGGGACTAGGGGCAGCGCCTACGAGCAGTACTTC | CASSITGTRGSAYEQYF
TRBD2 | TRBJ2-1 | - | TRBV6-4 | 14 | TGTGCCAGCAGTGAAAGAACTAGCGTTAATGAGCAGTTCTTC | CASSERTSVNEQFF
TRBD2 | TRBJ2-1 | - | TRBV30 | 16 | TGTGCCTGGAGTTCACTAGCGGGAGTGGTTAAGGATGAGCAGTTCTTC | CAWSSLAGVVKDEQFF
TRBD2 | TRBJ2-7 | - | TRBV5-4 | 15 | TGTGCCAGCAGCGATAGCGGGAGGGGATCCTACGAGCAGTACTTC | CASSDSGRGSYEQYF
TRBD2 | TRBJ2-2 | - | TRBV18 | 15 | TGTGCCAGCTCACAAGCGGGAGGTTCCACCGGGGAGCTGTTTTTT | CASSQAGGSTGELFF
- | TRBJ1-6 | - | TRBV2 | 14 | TGTGCCAGCAGTGGACAGGCCGGCAATTCACCCCTCCACTTT | CASSGQAGNSPLHF
- | TRBJ1-1 | - | TRBV28 | 12 | TGTGCCAGCAGTTTACAGGTGGCGGGAGCTTTCTTT | CASSLQVAGAFF
- | TRBJ2-7 | - | TRBV7-2 | 14 | TGTGCCAGCAGCTTACGGCGCGGATCCTACGAGCAGTACTTC | CASSLRRGSYEQYF
- | TRBJ2-2 | - | TRBV7-2 | 14 | TGTGCCAGCACCTCAGGGGTGAACACCGGGGAGCTGTTTTTT | CASTSGVNTGELFF
TRBD1 | TRBJ2-7 | - | TRBV19 | 15 | TGTGCCAGTTCGGACGGGGGGACAGGGCGTGACGAGCAGTACTTC | CASSDGGTGRDEQYF
- | TRBJ2-7 | - | TRBV5-1 | 15 | TGCGCCAGCAGCTTGGGCCCGAGCGGTTTTCTAGAGCAGTACTTC | CASSLGPSGFLEQYF
TRBD2 | TRBJ2-1 | - | TRBV9 | 19 | TGTGCCAGCAGCCTACCGAGTGGGGTATCTAGCGGGACTTACAATGAGCAGTTCTTC | CASSLPSGVSSGTYNEQFF
TRBD1 | TRBJ1-5 | - | TRBV19 | 15 | TGTGCCAGTAGTCCCACAGGGGGCGCGATTCAGCCCCAGCATTTT | CASSPTGGAIQPQHF